The 14 T cell receptor beta chains given below trace back to one sample, sequenced in a study of cytomegalovirus exposure and HLA in healthy donors. The PCR was carried out with 60 Vbeta primers and 13 Jbeta primers. The data were produced by immunoSEQ multiplex PCR, yet TCRdb's version contains in-frame clones alone and is incomplete. Of approximately 180,000 clones listed, about 80% are singletons. Sample: PBMCs. Receptors originate from a woman between 40 and 55 years old in good health and CMV-seronegative.

The chain links TRBV4-3 to TRBJ1-1, with 7 bases fitting TRBD1. CDR1 is LGHNA and CDR2 is YSLEER in the germline V gene. The CDR3 is 15 residues long. Trimming at V came to 0 bases and at J to 1 base, leaving 2 bases not matched to a gene. The CDR3 spells CASSQDWTGNTEAFF. Written as DNA, the CDR3 is TGCGCCAGCAGCCAAGATTGGACAGGGAACACTGAAGCTTTCTTT.

This rearrangement joins TRBV7-9 to TRBJ1-3, with D possibly being TRBD1 (6 bases). The CDR3 is made up of 17 amino acids. CDR1 SEHNR and CDR2 FQNEAQ come from the germline V gene (reference sequence). The V end lost 5 bases, the J end lost 0 bases, and 17 bases lay between the germline ends. The CDR3 loop reads CASSPGWTVTSGNTIYF. For the CDR3, the DNA is TGTGCCAGCAGCCCCGGATGGACAGTAACCTCTGGAAACACCATATATTTT.

The chain uses TRBV11-2 and TRBJ1-6, with 8 nucleotides matching TRBD1. Trimming removed 5 bases from V and 6 bases from J; junction bases left unmatched: 3. Per germline, CDR1 SGHAT and CDR2 FQNNGV. The length of the CDR3 is 14 residues. CDR3 coding DNA: TGTGCCAGCAGCACGGACAGGGCTAATTCACCCCTCCACTTT. Residues: CASSTDRANSPLHF.

The chain uses TRBV11-3 and TRBJ2-5, with no clear D. This CDR3 has 11 residues. From germline, CDR1 is SGHNT and CDR2 YENEEA. The V gene lost 5 bases and the J gene lost 6 bases, with 7 bases spanning the gap. The DNA for the CDR3 is TGTGCCAGCAGCGCACAGCAGACCCAGTACTTC. As protein: CASSAQQTQYF. The full variable domain, completed using reference TRBV11-3 and TRBJ2-5, is EAGVVQSPRYKIIEKKQPVAFWCNPISGHNTLYWYLQNLGQGPELLIRYENEEAVDDSQLPKDRFSAERLKGVDSTLKIQPAELGDSAVYLCASSAQQTQYFGPGTRLLVL.

The rearrangement uses TRBV29-1 and TRBJ2-7; a possible D gene is TRBD2 (7 bases). The V gene's germline CDR1 is SQVTM and CDR2 ANQGSEA. Trimming left V 6 bases short and J 3 bases short, with 21 bases between. This CDR3 is 15 amino acids long. CDR3 sequence: CSVGGEPTTFYEQYV. As DNA, the CDR3 is TGCAGCGTAGGGGGGGAGCCTACAACGTTCTACGAGCAGTACGTC.

The chain carries TRBV11-3 and TRBJ2-7; the match to TRBD1 covers 7 bases. V lost 0 bases, J lost 0 bases, and 14 bases stayed unmatched. CDR3 size: 19 residues. CDR1 and CDR2 (germline): SGHNT, YENEEA. This chain's CDR3 is CASSLDRWGQNSSSYEQYV. The CDR3 coding sequence is TGTGCCAGCAGCTTAGATCGCTGGGGACAGAACTCCAGCTCCTACGAGCAGTACGTC.

This chain links TRBV6-1 with TRBJ1-4; D remains ambiguous. V was trimmed by 3 bases and J by 0 bases, leaving 8 bases between them. CDR1 and CDR2 from the germline V gene are MNHNS and SASEGT. This CDR3 has 15 amino acids. The CDR3 protein is CASSEQFATNEKLFF. The CDR3 DNA sequence: TGTGCCAGCAGTGAGCAGTTTGCAACTAATGAAAAACTGTTTTTT.

The chain carries TRBV28 and TRBJ2-7, with 7 positions matching TRBD1. Germline V lookup: CDR1 MDHEN, CDR2 SYDVKM. There are 15 residues in the CDR3. CDR3 sequence (DNA): TGTGCCAGCAGTACAACCGGGACAGCGACGTACGGGCAGTACGTC. It yields the protein CASSTTGTATYGQYV.

The chain employs TRBV5-1 and TRBJ2-3; TRBD2 matches at 10 bases. The CDR3 extends over 14 amino acids. Looked up from germline, CDR1 is SGHRS and CDR2 is YFSETQ. After removal of 0 bases from V and 7 bases from J, the junction contained 2 bases not matched to a gene. The CDR3 spells CASSLETSGYTQYF. The CDR3 nucleotides are TGCGCCAGCAGCTTGGAGACTAGCGGGTATACGCAGTATTTT.

There are a few counts of this clone. The V gene is TRBV14, the J gene TRBJ2-1, with D maybe TRBD2 (5 bases). Trimming left V 1 base short and J 1 base short, with 5 bases between. CDR3 size: 14 residues. Germline V gives CDR1 SGHDN, CDR2 FVKESK. The CDR3 reads CASSQAGSYNEQFF. The DNA of the CDR3 is TGTGCCAGCAGCCAAGCGGGGTCCTACAATGAGCAGTTCTTC.

A remark on this clone: Likely a read error: the CDR3 ends without its conserved phenylalanine or tryptophan. Because the CDR3's place on the DNA is in doubt, the DNA is left out and the CDR3 is given as listed by TCRdb. V and J are TRBV21-1 and TRBJ1-1. TRBV21-1 is annotated as a pseudogene. A total of 10 residues make up the CDR3, ends included. CDR3 in amino acids: CASSSQDFKT.

This clone was seen once. This rearrangement joins TRBV7-3 to TRBJ2-1, with TRBD2 matching over 7 bases. Germline V gene lookup returns CDR1 SGHTA and CDR2 FQGTGA. The ends lost 2 bases at V and 7 bases at J; junction bases unmatched: 14. The CDR3 totals 17 residues. The CDR3 spells CASSLVGTSVGVNEQFF. The CDR3, as DNA: TGTGCCAGCAGCTTAGTGGGAACTAGCGTAGGTGTAAATGAGCAGTTCTTC.

The rearrangement uses TRBV7-2 and TRBJ2-2, with TRBD1 matching over 9 bases. The CDR3 runs to 16 residues. Trimming took 0 bases from V and 6 from J; bases not matched to a gene: 5. Germline assignment: CDR1 SGHTA and CDR2 FQGNSA. The CDR3 region has the DNA TGTGCCAGCAGCTTAGCGTTACAGGGGGCGTCCGGGGAGCTGTTTTTT. Translating it yields CASSLALQGASGELFF.

V usage is TRBV6-1 and J usage is TRBJ1-1; TRBD1 is a possible D gene (5 bases). Germline V gene sequence: CDR1 MNHNS, CDR2 SASEGT. Trimming took 7 bases from V and 7 from J, leaving 10 bases between them. The CDR3 length is 11 residues. CDR3 DNA: TGTGCCAGCACCACGGGGGATGAAGCTTTCTTT. As protein: CASTTGDEAFF.